Listed below are T cell receptor beta chains from one sample, sequenced in a study of T cell responses to AZD1222 COVID-19 vaccine. Sequencing was performed with immunoSEQ multiplex PCR; in TCRdb, only in-frame clones are kept and a portion is missing. Of some 150,000 clones in the sample, more than 85% were seen once. Sequencing was performed on peripheral blood, taken on day 0 of AZD1222 vaccination. These receptors were obtained from an adult in good health. The CDR3 runs from the conserved cysteine through the conserved F or W. D genes are given only for firm matches. The size of a clone is reported for some rows only, either as once, few or many, or as a class for expanded clones.

>TRBV19|-|-|TRBJ1-6
CASSIGAGTFAVSPLHF
TGTGCCAGTAGTATAGGAGCCGGGACATTCGCTGTTTCACCCCTCCACTTT
>TRBV12-3/TRBV12-4|once|-|TRBJ1-2
CASSSQVNYGYTF
TGTGCCAGCAGCTCACAGGTGAACTATGGCTACACCTTC
>TRBV30|-|-|TRBJ2-4
CAWSVLLDIQYF
TGTGCCTGGAGTGTTCTTTTGGACATTCAGTACTTC
>TRBV24-1|-|-|TRBJ2-1
CATSDSGQNNEQFF
TGTGCCACCAGTGATTCGGGCCAAAACAATGAGCAGTTCTTC
>TRBV11-3|-|-|TRBJ1-2
CASSQQGAGGYTF
TGTGCCAGCAGCCAACAAGGGGCAGGTGGCTACACCTTC
>TRBV30|-|-|TRBJ2-5
CAWSVLPRLGETQYF
TGTGCCTGGAGTGTCCTTCCCCGACTAGGGGAGACCCAGTACTTC
>TRBV7-9|-|-|TRBJ1-3
CASSLVADSSGNTIYF
TGTGCCAGCAGCTTAGTGGCGGACAGCTCTGGAAACACCATATATTTT
>TRBV5-1|-|-|TRBJ2-5
CASSLWTQETQYF
TGCGCCAGCAGCTTGTGGACCCAAGAGACCCAGTACTTC
>TRBV5-1|once|TRBD2|TRBJ2-5
CASRDLPAGVQETQYF
TGCGCCAGCAGGGACCTGCCAGCGGGGGTACAGGAGACCCAGTACTTC
>TRBV6-5|-|-|TRBJ1-3
CASSSPGRSGNTIYF
TGTGCCAGCAGTTCTCCCGGCCGCTCTGGAAACACCATATATTTT
>TRBV7-3|-|TRBD2|TRBJ2-5
CASSLTGGQETQYF
TGTGCCAGCAGCTTGACGGGGGGCCAAGAGACCCAGTACTTC
>TRBV7-9|-|TRBD1|TRBJ1-5
CASSPTGTANQPQHF
TGTGCCAGCAGCCCCACCGGGACAGCCAATCAGCCCCAGCATTTT
>TRBV30|-|-|TRBJ1-5
CAWSSREDGPQHF
TGTGCCTGGAGTAGCAGGGAAGATGGACCCCAGCATTTT
>TRBV29-1|-|-|TRBJ1-1
CSVELELNTEAFF
TGCAGCGTTGAATTGGAGCTGAACACTGAAGCTTTCTTT
>TRBV7-9|once|-|TRBJ1-1
CASSKNTEAFF
TGTGCCAGCAGCAAGAACACTGAAGCTTTCTTT
>TRBV4-2|-|-|TRBJ2-1
CASRGNRPNEQFF
TGTGCCAGCCGGGGCAACAGGCCCAATGAGCAGTTCTTC
>TRBV6-5|-|-|TRBJ2-5
CASSYGPRGQETQYF
TGTGCCAGCAGTTACGGGCCCCGGGGGCAAGAGACCCAGTACTTC
>TRBV7-7|-|TRBD2|TRBJ2-5
CASSLAGTSETQYF
TGTGCCAGCAGCTTAGCCGGGACTAGCGAGACCCAGTACTTC
>TRBV9|-|-|TRBJ1-2
CASSVAGSEGNYGYTF
TGTGCCAGCAGCGTAGCTGGTAGCGAGGGTAACTATGGCTACACCTTC
>TRBV27|-|TRBD2|TRBJ2-2
CASSFGLAGVDTGELFF
TGTGCCAGCAGTTTTGGACTAGCGGGGGTGGACACCGGGGAGCTGTTTTTT
>TRBV14|-|-|TRBJ2-2
CASRSVVGELFF
TGTGCCAGCAGATCGGTAGTGGGGGAGCTGTTTTTT
>TRBV5-1|-|-|TRBJ2-3
CASSQTTPGTGSSTDTQYF
TGCGCCAGCAGCCAAACGACACCGGGGACGGGATCTAGCACAGATACGCAGTATTTT
>TRBV28|-|-|TRBJ1-1
CASNWGTEAFF
TGTGCCAGCAATTGGGGCACTGAAGCTTTCTTT
>TRBV6-5|-|-|TRBJ1-2
CASSSRGQNGYTF
TGTGCCAGCAGTTCCCGGGGCCAAAATGGCTACACCTTC
>TRBV11-2|-|TRBD2|TRBJ2-3
CASSLYRAGGTDTQYF
TGTGCCAGCAGCTTATACCGAGCGGGGGGCACAGATACGCAGTATTTT
>TRBV5-1|-|TRBD1|TRBJ1-1
CASSLGQGGDTEAFF
TGCGCCAGCAGCTTGGGACAGGGGGGAGACACTGAAGCTTTCTTT
>TRBV18|-|-|TRBJ2-1
CASSPGQPDVHEQFF
TGTGCCAGCTCACCAGGCCAACCGGACGTCCATGAGCAGTTCTTC
>TRBV18|-|TRBD1|TRBJ1-2
CASSPPGTGYYGYTF
TGTGCCAGCTCACCACCCGGGACAGGGTACTATGGCTACACCTTC
>TRBV5-4|-|-|TRBJ2-6
CASSPPLRASGANVLTF
TGTGCCAGCAGCCCCCCGCTACGGGCATCTGGGGCCAACGTCCTGACTTTC
>TRBV5-4|-|-|TRBJ2-7
CASREDLTGSRSYEQYF
TGTGCCAGCAGAGAAGACTTAACAGGTTCCCGCTCCTACGAGCAGTACTTC
>TRBV20-1|once|TRBD2|TRBJ2-5
CSASVLAGQETQYF
TGCAGTGCTAGTGTTTTAGCGGGCCAAGAGACCCAGTACTTC
>TRBV2|-|TRBD1|TRBJ1-3
CASSGDRGFGNTIYF
TGTGCCAGCAGTGGGGACAGGGGGTTTGGAAACACCATATATTTT
>TRBV7-6|-|TRBD2|TRBJ2-1
CASSRSGGAYNEQFF
TGTGCCAGCAGCCGAAGCGGGGGGGCCTACAATGAGCAGTTCTTC
>TRBV7-2|-|TRBD1|TRBJ1-2
CASSLDNASDREYGYTF
TGTGCCAGCAGCTTAGATAACGCATCCGACAGGGAATATGGCTACACCTTC
>TRBV5-1|once|TRBD1|TRBJ1-4
CASSLDHRGGNEKLFF
TGCGCCAGCAGCTTGGACCACAGGGGGGGTAATGAAAAACTGTTTTTT
>TRBV11-2|-|TRBD1|TRBJ1-2
CASSLNQQGVFGYTF
TGTGCCAGCAGCTTAAATCAGCAGGGGGTTTTTGGCTACACCTTC
>TRBV7-2|-|TRBD1|TRBJ1-5
CASSFTGGGQPQHF
TGTGCCAGCAGTTTTACAGGGGGGGGTCAGCCCCAGCATTTT
>TRBV28|-|TRBD1|TRBJ1-6
CASTTGGPVPPSPLHF
TGTGCCAGTACGACAGGGGGTCCCGTCCCCCCCTCACCCCTCCACTTT
>TRBV9|-|-|TRBJ1-3
CASSFDEGVGNTIYF
TGTGCCAGCAGCTTTGACGAAGGGGTAGGAAACACCATATATTTT
>TRBV10-2|-|TRBD2|TRBJ2-4
CASSERGGLATAKNIQYF
TGCGCCAGCAGTGAGAGGGGGGGACTAGCCACCGCCAAAAACATTCAGTACTTC
>TRBV5-6|-|-|TRBJ1-2
CASSLVGQNYGYTF
TGTGCCAGCAGCTTGGTAGGACAGAACTATGGCTACACCTTC
>TRBV30|-|-|TRBJ1-2
CAWSKQDYGYTF
TGTGCCTGGAGTAAGCAGGACTATGGCTACACCTTC
>TRBV27|-|TRBD1|TRBJ2-7
CASSPSTGESPYEQYF
TGTGCCAGCAGTCCATCTACAGGGGAGTCGCCCTACGAGCAGTACTTC
>TRBV30|-|-|TRBJ1-3
CAWSLTSGNTIYF
TGTGCCTGGAGTTTAACCTCTGGAAACACCATATATTTT
>TRBV11-3|-|-|TRBJ1-2
CASSPPYRDNYGYTF
TGTGCCAGCAGCCCACCCTACAGGGATAACTATGGCTACACCTTC
>TRBV6-5|-|TRBD2|TRBJ2-5
CASSSGLAGAPETQYF
TGTGCCAGCAGTTCGGGACTAGCGGGGGCCCCAGAGACCCAGTACTTC
>TRBV11-3|-|-|TRBJ2-3
CASSFGGSTDTQYF
TGTGCCAGCAGCTTTGGGGGGAGCACAGATACGCAGTATTTT
>TRBV10-3|-|-|TRBJ2-5
CAISEGAEETQYF
TGTGCCATCAGTGAGGGGGCAGAAGAGACCCAGTACTTC
>TRBV1|-|-|TRBJ2-3
CTSSQDRTAESTDTQYF
TGCACCAGCAGCCAAGATAGGACAGCTGAAAGCACAGATACGCAGTATTTT
>TRBV5-1|-|-|TRBJ1-1
CASSERVGTEAFF
TGCGCCAGCAGCGAGCGGGTAGGCACTGAAGCTTTCTTT
>TRBV7-3|-|TRBD1|TRBJ1-1
CASSFDTGGRTFF
TGTGCCAGCAGCTTCGATACAGGGGGAAGAACTTTCTTT
>TRBV5-1|-|-|TRBJ2-7
CASNRLEADEQYF
TGCGCCAGCAATCGACTCGAAGCAGACGAGCAGTACTTC
>TRBV4-1|-|-|TRBJ1-2
CASSQEVPGARGYTF
TGCGCCAGCAGCCAAGAGGTCCCGGGGGCGCGCGGCTACACCTTC
>TRBV15|-|-|TRBJ2-1
CATSRVQYNEQFF
TGTGCCACCAGCAGAGTACAGTACAATGAGCAGTTCTTC
>TRBV27|-|TRBD2|TRBJ2-5
CASSRAGVRETQYF
TGTGCCAGCAGTAGGGCGGGGGTGCGGGAGACCCAGTACTTC